This TCR beta chain was found in a study of identical twins. TCRdb reprocessed the 5' RACE reads with MiXCR, giving one entry per CDR3 protein. Altogether fewer than 900,000 distinct CDR3 sequences are present, 15% to 20% being singletons, with the ten largest covering roughly 14%. Many counts were recorded for this clonotype. This sample was also put to use in a study of T cells expressing NK-cell markers. As that study records: Most of the eight sequenced donors were classified as HCMV-seropositive, and one was classified as seronegative.

The sequenced material came from PBMCs. The receptor was derived from a woman in her late teens or twenties in good health.

CDR3 DNA: TGTGCCATCAAAGGACATAATAACGCGAACACCGGGGAGCTGTTTTTT. Translation: CAIKGHNNANTGELFF. J is TRBJ2-2 and V is TRBV10-3; a possible D gene is TRBD1 (5 bases). Per germline, CDR1 ENHRY and CDR2 SYGVKD. The CDR3 length is 16 residues. The V gene lost 7 bases and the J gene lost 0 bases, with 15 bases spanning the gap.